What follows are 27 T cell receptor beta chains derived from one specimen sequenced in a study of blood T cell repertoires in COVID-19. TCRdb's table, derived via immunoSEQ multiplex PCR, lists solely in-frame clones and lacks some. The top ten clones hold less than 2% of a sample with under 300,000 clones, around 83% of them seen once. Sequencing input: peripheral blood. These receptors were taken from a woman aged 40 to 50 who had recovered from COVID-19.

The CDR3, as DNA: TGTGCCAGCAGTGAAGCCCTAGCGGGGGGCACAGATACGCAGTATTTT. Protein product: CASSEALAGGTDTQYF. V usage is TRBV6-1 and J usage is TRBJ2-3, with TRBD2 matching 10 bases. CDR1 and CDR2 from the germline V gene are MNHNS and SASEGT. The CDR3 covers 16 residues. The V and J ends lost 0 bases and 1 base, in that order; junction bases with no gene match: 1.

J is TRBJ1-6 and V is TRBV7-9; a possible D gene is TRBD1 (6 bases). Germline V gene data show CDR1 as SEHNR and CDR2 as FQNEAQ (reference sequence). CDR3 length: 15 amino acids. V shed 1 base and J shed 7 bases, with 11 bases lying between them. CDR3 amino acids: CASSLGGHTNSPLHF. The CDR3 nucleotides read TGTGCCAGCAGCTTAGGGGGACACACGAATTCACCCCTCCACTTT.

The chain recombines TRBV18 with TRBJ1-6; maybe TRBD1 (5 bases). V lost 10 bases and J 6 bases, leaving 19 bases between the germline ends. Germline V gene lookup returns CDR1 KGHSH and CDR2 LQKENI. The CDR3 is 15 amino acids. CDR3 nucleotide sequence: TGTGCCACCAGCCAGCTCCGGGGGGTTAATTCACCCCTCCACTTT. Its translation: CATSQLRGVNSPLHF.

The V gene is TRBV5-6, the J gene TRBJ2-3; 7 positions match TRBD1. The germline CDR1 and CDR2 sequences are SGHDT and YYEEEE. V shed 2 bases, J shed 2 bases, and the junction held 2 bases outside the gene matches. This CDR3 has 14 amino acids. This chain's CDR3 is CASSFGTATDTQYF. The CDR3 DNA follows: TGTGCCAGCAGCTTTGGGACAGCCACAGATACGCAGTATTTT.

The chain links TRBV20-1 to TRBJ2-5; no clear D gene. V was clipped by 6 bases and J by 5 bases, with 10 bases between them. Germline CDR1 and CDR2: DFQATT and SNEGSKA (reference sequence). This CDR3 has 11 residues. The CDR3 loop is CSAIELETQYF. In DNA form, the CDR3 reads TGCAGTGCAATAGAGTTGGAGACCCAGTACTTC.

The chain uses TRBV28 and TRBJ1-5; 11 bases fit TRBD1. Germline lookup yields CDR1 MDHEN and CDR2 SYDVKM. The V gene end was trimmed by 5 bases and the J gene end by 4 bases; junction bases not matched to a gene: 4. CDR3 length: 15 residues. For the CDR3, the DNA is TGTGCCAGCAGTCCGGGACAGGGGGATAATCAGCCCCAGCATTTT. Amino acid sequence: CASSPGQGDNQPQHF.

This clone has a handful of counts. The rearrangement joins TRBV4-1 to TRBJ1-5, with D possibly being TRBD1 (6 bases). Between the trimmed V and J ends, which lost 2 bases and 6 bases, there was a span of 14 bases. CDR3 length equals 15 residues. Looked up from germline, CDR1 is MGHRA and CDR2 is YSYEKL. This CDR3 reads CASSQSPGDSQPQHF. As DNA, the CDR3 is TGCGCCAGCAGCCAATCACCAGGGGATAGTCAGCCCCAGCATTTT.

This clone was seen a few times. The chain employs TRBV28 and TRBJ2-7; the match to TRBD1 covers 8 bases. V lost 3 bases to trimming and J lost 4 bases; unmatched junction nucleotides: 8. The CDR3 totals 15 residues. From germline, CDR1 is MDHEN and CDR2 SYDVKM. The DNA of the CDR3 is TGTGCCAGCAGTTTTTCGGGACAGGTGACTTACGAGCAGTACTTC. This encodes CASSFSGQVTYEQYF.

The CDR3 spells CAIRTNTGKETQYF. The DNA for the CDR3 is TGTGCCATCAGAACAAATACAGGGAAAGAGACCCAGTACTTC. V and J are TRBV10-3 and TRBJ2-5; D is possibly TRBD1 (6 bases). Trimming shortened V by 6 bases and J by 3 bases, and 14 bases separated the two germline ends. This CDR3 is 14 amino acids long. Germline V CDR1 and CDR2: ENHRY, SYGVKD.

The chain is built from TRBV7-9 and TRBJ2-1; tentatively, D is TRBD1 (7 bases). Germline V lookup: CDR1 SEHNR, CDR2 FQNEAQ (reference sequence). The V gene lost 5 bases and the J gene lost 3 bases, with 17 bases spanning the gap. This CDR3 contains 16 residues. CDR3 sequence (DNA): TGTGCCAGCAGCCGCTACATCAGGGGGGACTACAATGAGCAGTTCTTC. Translated, it gives CASSRYIRGDYNEQFF. The full variable domain, in which reference TRBV7-9 and TRBJ2-1 provide the parts outside the CDR3, is DTGVSQNPRHKITKRGQNVTFRCDPISEHNRLYWYRQTLGQGPEFLTYFQNEAQLEKSRLLSDRFSAERPKGSFSTLEIQRTEQGDSAMYLCASSRYIRGDYNEQFFGPGTRLTVL.

The rearrangement joins TRBV27 to TRBJ1-5; the D gene is possibly TRBD1 (6 bases). Trimming took off 6 bases at V and 7 bases at J, with 13 bases between the two ends. The CDR3 has 13 residues. Germline V lookup: CDR1 MNHEY, CDR2 SMNVEV (reference sequence). The chain's CDR3 is CASSQTGYQPQHF. In DNA form, the CDR3 reads TGTGCCAGCAGCCAAACAGGGTACCAGCCCCAGCATTTT.

The gene calls are TRBV5-1 and TRBJ2-3, with D possibly being TRBD1 (5 bases). The CDR3 runs to 14 residues. The V and J ends lost 0 bases and 5 bases respectively, with 10 bases between them. Per germline, CDR1 SGHRS and CDR2 YFSETQ. CDR3 DNA: TGCGCCAGCAGCTTGGAGGGGCTAGGAGATACGCAGTATTTT. Protein product: CASSLEGLGDTQYF.

This sequence joins TRBV24-1 and TRBJ2-5; 11 positions match TRBD1. CDR3 length: 18 residues. V lost 0 bases and J lost 5; bases outside the gene matches: 10. Germline CDR1 KGHDR, CDR2 SFDVKD. DNA for the CDR3: TGTGCCACCAGTGATTTGCCCGGGACAGGGGGACTTCAGGAGACCCAGTACTTC. It encodes CATSDLPGTGGLQETQYF.

This chain joins TRBV5-1 and TRBJ1-6, with D tentatively TRBD1 (6 bases). Trimming took 1 base from V and 2 from J, leaving 7 bases between them. CDR1 is SGHRS, CDR2 YFSETQ, per germline. There are 15 residues in the CDR3. CDR3 residues: CASSLRGTYNSPLHF. In DNA form, the CDR3 reads TGCGCCAGCAGCTTGAGGGGGACCTATAATTCACCCCTCCACTTT.

V gene TRBV7-2 combines with J gene TRBJ1-1; D unresolved. The germline gives CDR1 SGHTA, CDR2 FQGNSA. The ends were cut back, 4 bases at V and 6 bases at J, with 15 bases in the middle. This CDR3 comprises 14 residues. The CDR3 loop is CASSSRTVTAEAFF. DNA for the CDR3: TGTGCCAGCAGCTCCCGAACGGTTACCGCTGAAGCTTTCTTT. Full variable domain (missing parts from reference TRBV7-2 and TRBJ1-1): GAGVSQSPSNKVTEKGKDVELRCDPISGHTALYWYRQSLGQGLEFLIYFQGNSAPDKSGLPSDRFSAERTGGSVSTLTIQRTQQEDSAVYLCASSSRTVTAEAFFGQGTRLTVV.

V and J are TRBV4-2 and TRBJ2-2; D unresolved. V was clipped by 2 bases and J by 5 bases, with 6 bases between them. The germline V gene has CDR1 LGHNA and CDR2 YNFKEQ. This CDR3 has 13 amino acids. DNA of the CDR3: TGTGCCAGCAGCCAATCGACAACCGGGGAGCTGTTTTTT. It yields the protein CASSQSTTGELFF.

The CDR3 bases are TGTGCCAGCAGCGCCCCGACAGGGGCGGACGAGCAGTACTTC. This translates into CASSAPTGADEQYF. The chain couples TRBV5-4 to TRBJ2-7, with 8 bases matching TRBD1. This CDR3 has 14 residues. Germline loops: CDR1 SGHNT, CDR2 YYREEE (reference sequence). The ends lost 4 bases at V and 5 bases at J; junction bases unmatched: 8. The full variable domain, with the rest looked up from reference TRBV5-4 and TRBJ2-7, is ETGVTQSPTHLIKTRGQQVTLRCSSQSGHNTVSWYQQALGQGPQFIFQYYREEENGRGNFPPRFSGLQFPNYSSELNVNALELDDSALYLCASSAPTGADEQYFGPGTRLTVT.

This clone was seen a few times. The chain combines TRBV5-1 with TRBJ1-4; maybe TRBD1 (6 bases). In germline, CDR1 is SGHRS, CDR2 YFSETQ. The V end was cut by 4 bases, the J end by 5 bases, with 15 bases between. The CDR3 is made up of 15 amino acids. CDR3 DNA sequence: TGCGCCAGCAGCCCTGGGGGCGGACGGAATGAAAAACTGTTTTTT. Translation gives CASSPGGGRNEKLFF.

This chain links TRBV7-9 with TRBJ1-1, with unresolved D. Germline CDR1 and CDR2: SEHNR and FQNEAQ (reference sequence). The CDR3 length is 12 residues. The V and J ends lost 5 bases and 9 bases respectively, with 13 bases between them. The CDR3 nucleotides are TGTGCCAGCAGCCTAAGAAGCCCTAAAGCTTTCTTT. This gives the protein CASSLRSPKAFF.

The chain employs TRBV4-1 and TRBJ1-4; no clear D. Germline V gene sequence: CDR1 MGHRA, CDR2 YSYEKL. The V end lost 6 bases, the J end lost 4 bases, and 9 bases lay between the germline ends. This CDR3 has 13 amino acids. DNA of the CDR3: TGCGCCAGCAGTCACAGACATAATGAAAAACTGTTTTTT. This sequence encodes CASSHRHNEKLFF.

The rearrangement uses TRBV7-9 and TRBJ1-6, with TRBD1 as a possible D gene (5 bases). V was pared by 3 bases and J by 9 bases, with 12 bases between. CDR1 SEHNR and CDR2 FQNEAQ come from the germline V gene (reference sequence). This CDR3 spans 14 amino acids. CDR3 region: CASSFAQVGSPLHF. The CDR3 nucleotides read TGTGCCAGCAGCTTCGCACAGGTTGGTTCACCCCTCCACTTT.

Note on this clone: A junction boundary mismatches the germline segment, possibly from a read error. The rearrangement links TRBV5-6 to TRBJ1-5, with a possible D match to TRBD1 (5 bases). Germline assignment: CDR1 SGHDT and CDR2 YYEEEE. This CDR3 region has 16 residues. Here the CDR3 DNA reads TGTGCCAGCAGTTTGGGTACAGGCCGAGGCAATCAGCCCCAGCATTTT. Translation: CASSLGTGRGNQPQHF.

The chain employs TRBV29-1 and TRBJ2-1; 7 bases are shared with TRBD1. The CDR3 is made up of 15 amino acids. The junction had 8 bases not matched to a gene; V was cut back by 6 bases and J by 0 bases. Germline CDR1 and CDR2: SQVTM and ANQGSEA. The CDR3 loop is CSVGTVSGSYNEQFF. The CDR3, as DNA: TGCAGCGTGGGGACAGTCTCAGGCTCCTACAATGAGCAGTTCTTC.

This chain links TRBV5-1 with TRBJ1-2; D is possibly TRBD1 (6 bases). V lost 0 bases, J lost 2 bases, and 11 bases lay in between. From germline, CDR1 is SGHRS and CDR2 YFSETQ. The CDR3 sequence is 15 residues long. Here the CDR3 DNA reads TGCGCCAGCAGCTTGGCCGACAGGATGAACTATGGCTACACCTTC. Translation: CASSLADRMNYGYTF.

The chain combines TRBV5-6 with TRBJ2-7, with D uncertain. The germline V gene encodes CDR1 SGHDT and CDR2 YYEEEE. V was trimmed by 0 bases and J by 4 bases, leaving 5 bases between them. The CDR3 covers 12 residues. The CDR3 sequence: CASSLGTYEQYF. Written as DNA, the CDR3 is TGTGCCAGCAGCTTGGGTACTTACGAGCAGTACTTC.

The chain joins TRBV28 to TRBJ1-4, with D perhaps TRBD1 (5 bases). V was trimmed by 5 bases and J by 2 bases, leaving 15 bases between them. Germline CDR1 reads MDHEN; CDR2 reads SYDVKM. This CDR3 spans 16 amino acids. The CDR3 nucleotides are TGTGCCAGCAGTCCGGAACCGGGACTGACTAATGAAAAACTGTTTTTT. Protein: CASSPEPGLTNEKLFF.

The chain joins TRBV21-1 to TRBJ1-1; the table's D call, TRBD1, was not checked against the DNA. TRBV21-1 is a listed pseudogene. There are 15 residues in the CDR3. The CDR3 reads CASSKVGTGDAEAFF. The CDR3 DNA sequence: TGTGCCAGCAGCAAAGTCGGGACAGGGGACGCTGAAGCTTTCTTT.